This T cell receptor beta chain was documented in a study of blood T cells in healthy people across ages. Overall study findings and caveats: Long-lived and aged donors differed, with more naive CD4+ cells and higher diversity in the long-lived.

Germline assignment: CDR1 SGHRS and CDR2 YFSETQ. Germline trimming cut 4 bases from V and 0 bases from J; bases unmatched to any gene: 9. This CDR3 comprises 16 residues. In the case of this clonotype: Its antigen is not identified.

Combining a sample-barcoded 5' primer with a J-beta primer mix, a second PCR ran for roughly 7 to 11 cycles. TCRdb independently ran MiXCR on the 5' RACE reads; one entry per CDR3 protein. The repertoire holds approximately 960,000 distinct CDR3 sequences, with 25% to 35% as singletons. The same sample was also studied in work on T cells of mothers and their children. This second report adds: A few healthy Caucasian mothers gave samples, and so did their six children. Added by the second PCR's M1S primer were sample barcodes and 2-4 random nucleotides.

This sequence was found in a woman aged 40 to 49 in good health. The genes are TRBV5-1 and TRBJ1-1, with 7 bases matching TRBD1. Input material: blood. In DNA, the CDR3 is TGCGCCAGCAGCGGGAGTACAGGGGCTATGAACACTGAAGCTTTCTTT. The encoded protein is CASSGSTGAMNTEAFF.